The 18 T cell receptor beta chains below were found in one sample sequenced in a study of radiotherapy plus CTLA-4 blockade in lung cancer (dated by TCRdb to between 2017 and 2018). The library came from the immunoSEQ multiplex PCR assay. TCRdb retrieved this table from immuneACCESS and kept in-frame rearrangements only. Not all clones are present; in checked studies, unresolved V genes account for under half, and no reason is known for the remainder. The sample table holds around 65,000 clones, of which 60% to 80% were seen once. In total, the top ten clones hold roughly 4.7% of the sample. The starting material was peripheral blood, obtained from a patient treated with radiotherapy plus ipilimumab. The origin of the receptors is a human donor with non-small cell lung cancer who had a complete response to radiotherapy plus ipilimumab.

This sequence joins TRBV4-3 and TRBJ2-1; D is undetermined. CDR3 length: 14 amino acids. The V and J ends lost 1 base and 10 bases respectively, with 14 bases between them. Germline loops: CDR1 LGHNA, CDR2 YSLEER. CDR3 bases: TGCGCCAGCAGCCAAGTGCGGCACACGGAGGAGCAGTTCTTC. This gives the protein CASSQVRHTEEQFF.

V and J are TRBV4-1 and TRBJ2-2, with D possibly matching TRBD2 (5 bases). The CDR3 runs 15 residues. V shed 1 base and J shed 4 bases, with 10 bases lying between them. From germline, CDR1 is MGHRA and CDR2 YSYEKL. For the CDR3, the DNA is TGCGCCAGCAGCCAAGCGGGGAAACTCACCGGGGAGCTGTTTTTT. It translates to CASSQAGKLTGELFF.

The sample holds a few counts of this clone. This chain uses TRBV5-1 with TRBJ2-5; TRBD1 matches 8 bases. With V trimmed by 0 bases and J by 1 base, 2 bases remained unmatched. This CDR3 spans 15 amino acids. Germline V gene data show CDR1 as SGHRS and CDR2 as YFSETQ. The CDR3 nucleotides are TGCGCCAGCAGCTTGGGACAGGGGATCCAAGAGACCCAGTACTTC. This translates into CASSLGQGIQETQYF.

CDR3 protein: CASNDRESGTQYF. The CDR3 DNA reads as TGTGCCAGCAATGACAGGGAATCGGGGACCCAGTACTTC. This sequence joins TRBV5-4 and TRBJ2-5, with 7 bases aligning to TRBD1. The V segment lost 6 bases and the J segment 7 bases; nucleotides outside the gene matches: 9. Germline V gene sequence: CDR1 SGHNT, CDR2 YYREEE (reference sequence). The CDR3 is 13 amino acids.

The CDR3 bases are TGTGCCAGCAGCAATCGACAGGAGAACTCTGGAAACACCATATATTTT. As protein: CASSNRQENSGNTIYF. V gene TRBV21-1 combines with J gene TRBJ1-3; the table's D gene call, TRBD1, was not cross checked with the DNA. TRBV21-1 is noted as a pseudogene. The CDR3 totals 16 residues.

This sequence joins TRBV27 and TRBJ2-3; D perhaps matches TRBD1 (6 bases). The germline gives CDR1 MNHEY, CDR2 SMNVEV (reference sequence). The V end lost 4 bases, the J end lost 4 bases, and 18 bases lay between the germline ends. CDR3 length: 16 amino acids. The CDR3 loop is CASSSPRLQGADTQYF. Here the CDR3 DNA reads TGTGCCAGCAGTTCCCCTCGCTTACAGGGTGCAGATACGCAGTATTTT.

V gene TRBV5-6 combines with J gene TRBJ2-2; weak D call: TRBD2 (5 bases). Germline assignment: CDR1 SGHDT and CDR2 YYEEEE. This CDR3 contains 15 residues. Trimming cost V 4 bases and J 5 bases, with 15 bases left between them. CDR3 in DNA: TGTGCCAGCAGCGCTGAGGGATTTTTGACCGGGGAGCTGTTTTTT. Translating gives CASSAEGFLTGELFF.

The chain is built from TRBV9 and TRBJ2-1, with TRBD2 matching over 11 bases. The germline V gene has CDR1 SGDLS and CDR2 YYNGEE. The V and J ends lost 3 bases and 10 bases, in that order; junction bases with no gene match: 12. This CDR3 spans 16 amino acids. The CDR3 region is CASSAPGSGREKEQFF. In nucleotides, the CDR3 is TGTGCCAGCAGCGCGCCAGGTAGCGGGAGGGAGAAAGAGCAGTTCTTC.

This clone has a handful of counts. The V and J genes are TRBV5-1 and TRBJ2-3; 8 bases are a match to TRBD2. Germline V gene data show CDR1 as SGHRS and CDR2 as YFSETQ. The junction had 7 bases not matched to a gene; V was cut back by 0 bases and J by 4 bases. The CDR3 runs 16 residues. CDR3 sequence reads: CASSLVSGGPSDTQYF. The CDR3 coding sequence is TGCGCCAGCAGCTTGGTTTCGGGAGGGCCTTCAGATACGCAGTATTTT.

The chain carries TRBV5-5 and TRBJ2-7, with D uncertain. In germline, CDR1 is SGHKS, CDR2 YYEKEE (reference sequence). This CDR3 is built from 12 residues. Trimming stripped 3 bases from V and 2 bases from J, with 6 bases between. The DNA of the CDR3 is TGTGCCAGCAGCTCGACCCCCTACGAGCAGTACTTC. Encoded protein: CASSSTPYEQYF.

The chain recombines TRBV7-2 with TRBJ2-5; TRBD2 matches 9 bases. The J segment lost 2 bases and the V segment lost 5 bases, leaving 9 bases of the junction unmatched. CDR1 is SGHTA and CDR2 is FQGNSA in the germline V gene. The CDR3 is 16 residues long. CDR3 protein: CASSGLAGFAQETQYF. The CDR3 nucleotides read TGTGCCAGCAGCGGCCTAGCGGGATTTGCACAAGAGACCCAGTACTTC.

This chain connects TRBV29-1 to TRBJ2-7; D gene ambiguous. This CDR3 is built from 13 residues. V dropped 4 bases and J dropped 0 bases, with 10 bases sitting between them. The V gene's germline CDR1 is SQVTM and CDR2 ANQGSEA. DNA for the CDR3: TGCAGCGTTGGTGCGGAGAGCTCCTACGAGCAGTACTTC. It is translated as CSVGAESSYEQYF.

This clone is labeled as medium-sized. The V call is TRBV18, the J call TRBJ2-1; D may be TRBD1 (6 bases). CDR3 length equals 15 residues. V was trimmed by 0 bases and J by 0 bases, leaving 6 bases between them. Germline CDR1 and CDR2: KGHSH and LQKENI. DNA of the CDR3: TGTGCCAGCTCACCACCGGGACACTCCTACAATGAGCAGTTCTTC. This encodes CASSPPGHSYNEQFF. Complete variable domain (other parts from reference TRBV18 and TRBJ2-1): NAGVMQNPRHLVRRRGQEARLRCSPMKGHSHVYWYRQLPEEGLKFMVYLQKENIIDESGMPKERFSAEFPKEGPSILRIQQVVRGDSAAYFCASSPPGHSYNEQFFGPGTRLTVL.

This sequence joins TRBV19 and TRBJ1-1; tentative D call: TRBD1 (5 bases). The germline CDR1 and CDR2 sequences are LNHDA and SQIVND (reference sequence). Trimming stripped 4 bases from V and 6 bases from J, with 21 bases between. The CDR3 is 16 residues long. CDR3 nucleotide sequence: TGTGCCAGTAGTACCCGAGTTGGGGGGAAGAAGGCTGAAGCTTTCTTT. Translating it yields CASSTRVGGKKAEAFF.

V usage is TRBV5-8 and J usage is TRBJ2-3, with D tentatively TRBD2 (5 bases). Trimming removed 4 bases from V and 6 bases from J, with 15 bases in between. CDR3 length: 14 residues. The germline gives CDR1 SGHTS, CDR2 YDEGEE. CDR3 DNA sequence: TGTGCCAGCAGCCCCGACGGGATCAGGGATACGCAGTATTTT. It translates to CASSPDGIRDTQYF.

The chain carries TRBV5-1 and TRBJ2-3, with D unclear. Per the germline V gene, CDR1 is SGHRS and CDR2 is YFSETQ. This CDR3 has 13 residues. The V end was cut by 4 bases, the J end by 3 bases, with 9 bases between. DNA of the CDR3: TGCGCCAGCAGCGTCAGGTTGACAGATACGCAGTATTTT. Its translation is CASSVRLTDTQYF.

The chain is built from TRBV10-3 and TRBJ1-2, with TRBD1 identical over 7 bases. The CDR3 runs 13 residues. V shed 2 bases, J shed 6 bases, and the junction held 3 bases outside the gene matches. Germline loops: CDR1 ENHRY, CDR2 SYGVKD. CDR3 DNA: TGTGCCATCAGTGAGGGCAGGGGGGATGGCTACACCTTC. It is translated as CAISEGRGDGYTF.

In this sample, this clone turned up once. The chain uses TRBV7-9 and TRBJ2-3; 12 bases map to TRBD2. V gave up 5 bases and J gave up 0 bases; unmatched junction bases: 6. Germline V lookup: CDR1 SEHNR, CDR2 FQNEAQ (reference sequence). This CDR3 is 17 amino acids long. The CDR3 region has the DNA TGTGCCAGCAGCGCCCATGGACTAGCGGGGAGCACAGATACGCAGTATTTT. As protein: CASSAHGLAGSTDTQYF.